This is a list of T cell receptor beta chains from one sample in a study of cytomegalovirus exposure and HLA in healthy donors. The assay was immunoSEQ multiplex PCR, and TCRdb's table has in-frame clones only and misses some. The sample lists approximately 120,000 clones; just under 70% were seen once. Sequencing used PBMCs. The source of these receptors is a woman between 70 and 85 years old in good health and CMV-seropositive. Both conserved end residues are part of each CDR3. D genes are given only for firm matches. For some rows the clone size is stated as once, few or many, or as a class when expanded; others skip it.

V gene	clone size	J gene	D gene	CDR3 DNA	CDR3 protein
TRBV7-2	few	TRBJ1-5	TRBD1	TGTGCCAGCAGCTTCGCAGGGGGTCTTTTGCAGCCCCAGCATTTT	CASSFAGGLLQPQHF
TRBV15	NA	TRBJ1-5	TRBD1	TGTGCCACCAGCAGCACGGGACAGTTCAATCAGCCCCAGCATTTT	CATSSTGQFNQPQHF
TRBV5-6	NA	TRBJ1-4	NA	TGTGCCAGCAGCTTGGTCCGCCGAGGGGGAAAACTGTTTTTT	CASSLVRRGGKLFF
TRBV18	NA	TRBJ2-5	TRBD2	TGTGCCAGCTCACCACCCGGGACTAGCTTAAAGACCCAGTACTTC	CASSPPGTSLKTQYF
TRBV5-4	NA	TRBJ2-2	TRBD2	TGTGCCAGCAGCTTGTCAGCGGGGGGTTCCGGGGAGCTGTTTTTT	CASSLSAGGSGELFF
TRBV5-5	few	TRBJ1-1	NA	TGTGCCAGCTCCGGGTCTCCCACTGAAGCTTTCTTT	CASSGSPTEAFF
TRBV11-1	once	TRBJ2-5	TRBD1	TGTGCCAGCAGTTATTCGACAGGGGGAGAGACCCAGTACTTC	CASSYSTGGETQYF
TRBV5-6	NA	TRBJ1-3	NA	TGTGCCAGCGGCATACAGGGATCTGGAAACACCATATATTTT	CASGIQGSGNTIYF
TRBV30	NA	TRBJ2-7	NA	TGTGCCTGGAGTAGAGGATGGCCATCCTACGAGCAGTACTTC	CAWSRGWPSYEQYF
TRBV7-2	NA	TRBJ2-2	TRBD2	TGTGCCAGCAGCTTATTATCTAGCGGGGTAACCACCGGGGAGCTGTTTTTT	CASSLLSSGVTTGELFF
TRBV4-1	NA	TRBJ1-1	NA	TGCGCCAGCTTAGCCCTGGGGAGGACTGAAGCTTTCTTT	CASLALGRTEAFF
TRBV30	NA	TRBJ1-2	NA	TGTGCCTGGATCCCGGCGGGCTATGGCTACACCTTC	CAWIPAGYGYTF
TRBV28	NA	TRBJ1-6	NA	TGTGCCAGCACCTCCGGGGGGGAACCCCTCCACTTT	CASTSGGEPLHF
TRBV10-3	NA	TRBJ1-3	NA	TGTGCCATTACAGGGGGAAACACCATATATTTT	CAITGGNTIYF
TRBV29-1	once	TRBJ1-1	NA	TGCAGCGTTGAAGCGGGCGGGGGTCAGACTGAAGCTTTCTTT	CSVEAGGGQTEAFF
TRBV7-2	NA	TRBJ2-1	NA	TGTGCCAGCAGCTTTGGGGCCAATGAGCAGTTCTTC	CASSFGANEQFF
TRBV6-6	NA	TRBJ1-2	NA	TGTGCCAGCAGTTACTCGGAGGGGTACTATGGCTACACCTTC	CASSYSEGYYGYTF
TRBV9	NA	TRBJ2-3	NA	TGTGCCAGCAGCGTAGGACTTTGGGATACGCAGTATTTT	CASSVGLWDTQYF
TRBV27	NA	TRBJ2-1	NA	TGTGCCAGCAGTTTAGGACAGTTGGCCTACAATGAGCAGTTCTTC	CASSLGQLAYNEQFF
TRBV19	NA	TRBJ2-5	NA	TGTGCCAGTAGCGAGGGGAGGGAGACCCAGTACTTC	CASSEGRETQYF
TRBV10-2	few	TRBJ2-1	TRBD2	TGCGCCAGCAGTGGACTAGCGGGGGAGAGGACCTACAATGAGCAGTTCTTC	CASSGLAGERTYNEQFF
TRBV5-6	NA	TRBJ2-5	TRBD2	TGTGCCAGCAGCGACCTGGGGGGAGGGCCGTTTAAGGAGACCCAGTACTTC	CASSDLGGGPFKETQYF
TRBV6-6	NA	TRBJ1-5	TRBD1	TGTGCCAGCAGTTCAGCCGGGACAGGGTCCAATCAGCCCCAGCATTTT	CASSSAGTGSNQPQHF
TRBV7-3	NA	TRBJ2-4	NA	TGTGCCAGCAGCCCCCAAGGAGGAGGGTCCGCAGCCAAAAACATTCAGTACTTC	CASSPQGGGSAAKNIQYF
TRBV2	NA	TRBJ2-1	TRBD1	TGTGCCAGCAGTGGACAGGGTCTTCCGGATGAGCAGTTCTTC	CASSGQGLPDEQFF
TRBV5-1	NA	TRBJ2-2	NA	TGCGCCAGCAGCTCGACCCCAGGGGCGAGTGGCACCGGGGAGCTGTTTTTT	CASSSTPGASGTGELFF
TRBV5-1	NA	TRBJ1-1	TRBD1	TGCGCCAGCAGCAAATCCGGGACAGGGAACACTGAAGCTTTCTTT	CASSKSGTGNTEAFF
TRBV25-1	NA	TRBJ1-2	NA	TGTGCCAGCAAAGGGGTGGACTATGGCTACACCTTC	CASKGVDYGYTF